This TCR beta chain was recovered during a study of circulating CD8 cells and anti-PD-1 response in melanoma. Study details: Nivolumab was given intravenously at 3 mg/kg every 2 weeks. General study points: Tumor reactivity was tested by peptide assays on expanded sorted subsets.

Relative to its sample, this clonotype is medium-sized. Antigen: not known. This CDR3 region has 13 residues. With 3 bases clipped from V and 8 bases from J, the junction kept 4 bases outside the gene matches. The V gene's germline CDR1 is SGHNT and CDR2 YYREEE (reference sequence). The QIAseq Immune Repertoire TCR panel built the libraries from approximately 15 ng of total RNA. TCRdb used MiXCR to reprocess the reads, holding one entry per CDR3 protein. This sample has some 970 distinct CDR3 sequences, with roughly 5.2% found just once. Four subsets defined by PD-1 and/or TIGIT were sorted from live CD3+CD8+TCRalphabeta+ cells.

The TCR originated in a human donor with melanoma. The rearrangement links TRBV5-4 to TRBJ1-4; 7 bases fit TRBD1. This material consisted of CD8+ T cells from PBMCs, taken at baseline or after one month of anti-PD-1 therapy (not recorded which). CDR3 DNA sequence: TGTGCCAGCAGCTGGGGACAGAACGAAAAACTGTTTTTT. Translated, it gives CASSWGQNEKLFF.